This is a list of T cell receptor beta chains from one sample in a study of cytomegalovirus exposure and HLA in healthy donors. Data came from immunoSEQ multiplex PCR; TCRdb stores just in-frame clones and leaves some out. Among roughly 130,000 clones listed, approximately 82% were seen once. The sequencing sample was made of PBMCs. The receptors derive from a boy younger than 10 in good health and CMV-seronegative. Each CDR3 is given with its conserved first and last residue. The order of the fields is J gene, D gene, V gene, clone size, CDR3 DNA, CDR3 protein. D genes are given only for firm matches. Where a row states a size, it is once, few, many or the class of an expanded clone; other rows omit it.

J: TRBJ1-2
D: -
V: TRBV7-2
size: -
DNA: TGTGCCAGCAGCTTAGTCAGGGAGGGTGGCTACACCTTC
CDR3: CASSLVREGGYTF

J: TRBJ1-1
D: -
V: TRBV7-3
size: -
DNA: TGTGCCAGCAGATTAGCCGGGAACACTGAAGCTTTCTTT
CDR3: CASRLAGNTEAFF

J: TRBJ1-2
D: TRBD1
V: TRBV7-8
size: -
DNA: TGTGCCAGCAGCTTAGTTCAGGGGACAGGGCTTGATGGCTACACCTTC
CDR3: CASSLVQGTGLDGYTF

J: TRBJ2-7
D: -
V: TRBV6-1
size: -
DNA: TGTGCCAGCATTAGGACAGAGAGCTCCTACGAGCAGTACTTC
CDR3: CASIRTESSYEQYF

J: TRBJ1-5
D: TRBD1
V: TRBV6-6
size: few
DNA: TGTGCCAGCAGTTACTCCCCAGGGGGTAACAATCAGCCCCAGCATTTT
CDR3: CASSYSPGGNNQPQHF

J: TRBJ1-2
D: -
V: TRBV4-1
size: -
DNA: TGCGCCAGCAGCCACCCCGACAGTTATGGCTACACCTTC
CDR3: CASSHPDSYGYTF

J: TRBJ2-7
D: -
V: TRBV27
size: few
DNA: TGTGCCAGCGGGATGGGAGACCCAAGCTACGAGCAGTACTTC
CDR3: CASGMGDPSYEQYF

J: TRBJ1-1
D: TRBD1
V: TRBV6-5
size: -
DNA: TGTGCCAGCAGTTCCCCCGGGACAGGGGGCCACACTGAAGCTTTCTTT
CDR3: CASSSPGTGGHTEAFF

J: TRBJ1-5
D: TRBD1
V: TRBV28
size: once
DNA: TGTGCCAGCAGAATAGGCGGGACAGGGTACAATCAGCCCCAGCATTTT
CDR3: CASRIGGTGYNQPQHF

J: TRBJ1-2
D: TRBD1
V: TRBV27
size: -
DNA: TGTGCCAGCAGCCTCCGGGACAGCCGTAGTAAATCCTATGGCTACACCTTC
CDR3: CASSLRDSRSKSYGYTF

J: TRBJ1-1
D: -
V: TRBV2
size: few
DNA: TGTGCCAGCAGTGGGACAGTGAACACTGAAGCTTTCTTT
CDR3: CASSGTVNTEAFF

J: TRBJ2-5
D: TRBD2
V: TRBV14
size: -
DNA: TGTGCCAGCAGCCACCGAAATCAAGCGGGGGGGCGTGGGACCCAGTACTTC
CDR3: CASSHRNQAGGRGTQYF

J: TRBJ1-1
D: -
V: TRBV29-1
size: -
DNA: TGCAGCGTTGCCCCTTGGGGCAACACTGAAGCTTTCTTT
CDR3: CSVAPWGNTEAFF

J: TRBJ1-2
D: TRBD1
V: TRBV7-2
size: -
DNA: TGTGCCATCACTAGGGGGACAGGGGGTGGAAATGGCTACACCTTC
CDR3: CAITRGTGGGNGYTF

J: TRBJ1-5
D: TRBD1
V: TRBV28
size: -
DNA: TGTGCCAGCAGAACAGGACAGGCTTATAGCAATCAGCCCCAGCATTTT
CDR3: CASRTGQAYSNQPQHF

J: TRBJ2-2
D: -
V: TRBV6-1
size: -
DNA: TGTGCCGTCAAGGTATGGTCTAGTGACACCGGGGAGCTGTTTTTT
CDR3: CAVKVWSSDTGELFF

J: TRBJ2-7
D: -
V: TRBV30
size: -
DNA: TGTGCCTGGAGTCAGTCTTACGAGCAGTACTTC
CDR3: CAWSQSYEQYF

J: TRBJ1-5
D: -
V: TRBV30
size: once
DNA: TGTGCCTGGAGCTACTATAGCAATCAGCCCCAGCATTTT
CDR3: CAWSYYSNQPQHF

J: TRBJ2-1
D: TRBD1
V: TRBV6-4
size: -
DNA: TGTGCCAGCAGTGAAGGCAGGGGGAATGGTGAGCAGTTCTTC
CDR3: CASSEGRGNGEQFF

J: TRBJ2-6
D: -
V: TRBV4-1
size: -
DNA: TGCGCCAGCAGCCAAAACCCTAAGGGGGCCAACGTCCTGACTTTC
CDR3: CASSQNPKGANVLTF

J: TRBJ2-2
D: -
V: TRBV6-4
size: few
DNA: TGTGCCAGCAGTGAGGGAGAGGGCGGGGAGCTGTTTTTT
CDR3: CASSEGEGGELFF

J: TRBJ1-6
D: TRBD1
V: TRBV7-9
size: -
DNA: TGTGCCAGCAGCTCAGCGACCGGGACAGGGGGTTTTTCACCCCTCCACTTT
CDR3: CASSSATGTGGFSPLHF

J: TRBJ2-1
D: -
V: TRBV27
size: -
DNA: TGTGCCAGCAGTTTATTGGACAGAAACAATGAGCAGTTCTTC
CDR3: CASSLLDRNNEQFF

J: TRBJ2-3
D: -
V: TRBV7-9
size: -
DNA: TGTTCCAGCAGCCCCCGCGATAGTACGCAGTATTTT
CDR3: CSSSPRDSTQYF